The 24 T cell receptor beta chains given below trace back to one sample, sequenced in a study of cytomegalovirus exposure and HLA in healthy donors (dated by TCRdb to between 2016 and 2019). Library prep was done by the immunoSEQ multiplex PCR assay. For the multiplex PCR, a mixture combining 60 forward primers for TCR Vbeta segments and 13 reverse primers for TCR Jbeta segments was used. This immuneACCESS table, as held by TCRdb, lists in-frame sequences with V and J called but not all clones. Of the missing ones, under half trace to an unresolved V gene in checked studies; the others have no known cause. The sample data list 150,000 to 200,000 clones, and more than 70% of these were observed just once. The ten most abundant clones make up under 6% of the sample. Source material: PBMCs. The receptor set was obtained from a woman between 45 and 60 years old in good health and CMV-seropositive.

The genes are TRBV4-2 and TRBJ2-1, with a tentative D call TRBD2 (5 bases). Germline CDR1 reads LGHNA; CDR2 reads YNFKEQ. V was shortened by 3 bases and J by 4 bases, with 16 bases between the two germline ends. This CDR3 comprises 16 residues. The CDR3 loop is CASSQKGGPTYNEQFF. For the CDR3, the DNA is TGTGCCAGCAGCCAGAAAGGCGGGCCGACTTACAATGAGCAGTTCTTC.

This clone came up once. The rearrangement links TRBV6-1 to TRBJ2-2; possible D gene TRBD1, 5 bases. Germline V gene data show CDR1 as MNHNS and CDR2 as SASEGT. V lost 10 bases to trimming and J lost 6 bases, with 18 bases between them. The CDR3 is 14 amino acids. Written as DNA, the CDR3 is TGTGCCACCCTAAAGGCAGGGAAGGCCGGGGAGCTGTTTTTT. Translated, it gives CATLKAGKAGELFF.

The V and J genes are TRBV10-1 and TRBJ1-2; 7 bases map to TRBD1. Germline values: CDR1 WNHNN, CDR2 SYGVQD (reference sequence). The V gene end was trimmed by 0 bases and the J gene end by 10 bases; junction bases not matched to a gene: 5. The CDR3 loop spans 13 amino acids. The CDR3 reads CASSESTGEDYTF. The DNA for the CDR3 is TGCGCCAGCAGTGAGTCCACAGGGGAGGACTACACCTTC.

This chain connects TRBV11-2 to TRBJ1-2; tentative D call: TRBD1 (6 bases). The CDR3 has 14 amino acids. Trimming removed 1 base at V and 7 bases at J, with 13 bases between. Germline assignment: CDR1 SGHAT and CDR2 FQNNGV. As DNA, the CDR3 is TGTGCCAGCAGCTTAGCCCCCGGGGGGGCTGGCTACACCTTC. This encodes CASSLAPGGAGYTF.

The chain employs TRBV21-1 and TRBJ1-3; the D segment call TRBD1 is taken from the table without a DNA check. TRBV21-1 is tagged as a pseudogene. The CDR3 length is 19 residues. The CDR3 loop is CASSNGRTLLQATGNTIYF. For the CDR3, the DNA is TGTGCCAGCAGCAACGGGCGGACACTCCTTCAGGCCACTGGAAACACCATATATTTT.

This chain links TRBV4-3 with TRBJ2-2; 7 bases fit TRBD2. The J segment lost 4 bases and the V segment lost 4 bases, leaving 9 bases of the junction unmatched. The CDR3 spans 16 residues. Germline CDR1 reads LGHNA; CDR2 reads YSLEER. Here the CDR3 reads CASSRASSGVTGELFF. CDR3 DNA: TGCGCCAGCAGCCGGGCTTCCAGCGGGGTCACCGGGGAGCTGTTTTTT.

This sequence joins TRBV28 and TRBJ1-2; perhaps TRBD1 as D (6 bases). The length of the CDR3 is 14 residues. Trimming left V 5 bases short and J 4 bases short, with 14 bases between. Per the germline V gene, CDR1 is MDHEN and CDR2 is SYDVKM. The DNA of the CDR3 is TGTGCCAGCAGTGCCCGGACAGTCGTCTATGGCTACACCTTC. This sequence encodes CASSARTVVYGYTF.

This CDR3 is CASSVELAGGDTQYF. In nucleotides, the CDR3 is TGTGCCAGCAGCGTAGAACTAGCGGGGGGAGATACGCAGTATTTT. The rearrangement joins TRBV9 to TRBJ2-3; 12 bases fit TRBD2. The CDR3 consists of 15 residues. CDR1 and CDR2 from the germline V gene are SGDLS and YYNGEE. The V gene end was trimmed by 0 bases and the J gene end by 5 bases; junction bases not matched to a gene: 1.

This rearrangement joins TRBV10-3 to TRBJ1-2, with D maybe TRBD1 (6 bases). Germline CDR1 is ENHRY and CDR2 is SYGVKD. Deletions cut 10 bases from V and 0 bases from J, with 21 bases between. The CDR3 has 16 amino acids. DNA for the CDR3: TGTGCCACCTCGGACAGCTTATACCTAGCTAACTATGGCTACACCTTC. Encoded protein: CATSDSLYLANYGYTF.

The rearrangement links TRBV7-2 to TRBJ2-5; TRBD2 aligns across 10 bases. CDR1 is SGHTA, CDR2 FQGNSA, per germline. The CDR3 has 18 residues. V lost 1 base, J lost 4 bases, and 12 bases stayed unmatched. The CDR3 DNA reads TGTGCCAGCAGCTTAGGCCGCCGGAGTAGCGGGGGGAGAGAGACCCAGTACTTC. The encoded protein is CASSLGRRSSGGRETQYF.

The chain couples TRBV14 to TRBJ2-1; D might be TRBD2 (5 bases). V was pared by 5 bases and J by 12 bases, with 17 bases between. Germline CDR1 reads SGHDN; CDR2 reads FVKESK. CDR3 length equals 13 residues. The CDR3 DNA reads as TGTGCCAGCAGCAAAGGCTCACTAGTCGGGCAGTTCTTC. This translates into CASSKGSLVGQFF.

The chain couples TRBV29-1 to TRBJ1-2; the D gene is possibly TRBD1 (5 bases). In germline, CDR1 is SQVTM, CDR2 ANQGSEA. Between the trimmed V and J ends, which lost 7 bases and 5 bases, there was a span of 17 bases. The CDR3 length is 13 residues. The CDR3 spells CSAETRDLYGYTF. In DNA, the CDR3 is TGCAGCGCGGAAACCAGGGATTTATATGGCTACACCTTC.

V gene TRBV4-1 combines with J gene TRBJ2-3, with unresolved D. The V gene lost 0 bases and the J gene lost 1 base, with 20 bases spanning the gap. The germline V gene encodes CDR1 MGHRA and CDR2 YSYEKL. The CDR3 spans 19 residues. This chain's CDR3 is CASSQDLTPPLVRTDTQYF. The CDR3 region has the DNA TGCGCCAGCAGCCAAGATCTAACCCCCCCCCTAGTCCGCACAGATACGCAGTATTTT.

V and J are TRBV9 and TRBJ1-3, with 7 bases fitting TRBD1. With V trimmed by 1 base and J by 2 bases, 0 bases remained unmatched. Germline lookup yields CDR1 SGDLS and CDR2 YYNGEE. The CDR3 extends over 14 amino acids. DNA of the CDR3: TGTGCCAGCAGCGTACAGGGGGCTGGAAACACCATATATTTT. Encoded protein: CASSVQGAGNTIYF.

The gene calls are TRBV27 and TRBJ1-6; D unresolved. The CDR3 is 13 amino acids. The V gene's germline CDR1 is MNHEY and CDR2 SMNVEV (reference sequence). V shed 8 bases and J shed 7 bases, with 12 bases lying between them. CDR3: CASGEYRNSPLHF. DNA of the CDR3: TGTGCCAGCGGGGAGTATCGCAATTCACCCCTCCACTTT.

The rearrangement links TRBV2 to TRBJ2-5; 14 bases agree with TRBD2. This CDR3 comprises 18 residues. CDR1 is SNHLY, CDR2 FYNNEI, per germline. V shed 6 bases, J shed 0 bases, and the junction held 9 bases outside the gene matches. The CDR3 sequence: CASRAGTSGGLNQETQYF. The CDR3 coding sequence is TGTGCCAGCAGAGCCGGGACTAGCGGGGGACTCAACCAAGAGACCCAGTACTTC.

This clone was recorded once. Within the sample, other DNA sequences also encode this same CDR3. The CDR3 loop reads CASSVSGSSYNEQFF. CDR3 nucleotide sequence: TGTGCCAGCAGCGTTAGCGGAAGCTCCTACAATGAGCAGTTCTTC. This chain joins TRBV9 and TRBJ2-1; a weak D match, TRBD2 (6 bases). Trimming left V 2 bases short and J 0 bases short, with 9 bases between. CDR1 and CDR2 from the germline V gene are SGDLS and YYNGEE. This CDR3 spans 15 amino acids.

The CDR3 sequence: CASSSFQGVEFF. CDR3 DNA sequence: TGTGCCAGCAGCTCCTTCCAGGGTGTGGAGTTCTTC. The genes are TRBV7-9 and TRBJ2-1, with a tentative D call TRBD1 (5 bases). The CDR3 runs 12 residues. CDR1 is SEHNR and CDR2 is FQNEAQ in the germline V gene (reference sequence). The germline V and J ends were trimmed by 4 bases and 14 bases, with 15 bases remaining between them. Combining the CDR3 with reference TRBV7-9 and TRBJ2-1 gives the whole variable domain DTGVSQNPRHKITKRGQNVTFRCDPISEHNRLYWYRQTLGQGPEFLTYFQNEAQLEKSRLLSDRFSAERPKGSFSTLEIQRTEQGDSAMYLCASSSFQGVEFFGPGTRLTVL.

V and J are TRBV19 and TRBJ1-3; 7 bases align to TRBD1. The CDR3 sequence is 14 residues long. J gave up 0 bases and V 9 bases, and 5 bases lay outside the gene matches. Germline-derived CDR1 and CDR2 are LNHDA and SQIVND (reference sequence). CDR3 sequence (DNA): TGTGCCAGCACCCAGGGGGGCTCTGGAAACACCATATATTTT. It encodes CASTQGGSGNTIYF.

This clone was counted once. The chain employs TRBV27 and TRBJ2-4; 7 bases line up with TRBD2. J was trimmed by 7 bases and V by 8 bases; bases with no gene match: 11. Germline V gives CDR1 MNHEY, CDR2 SMNVEV (reference sequence). The CDR3 runs to 14 residues. The CDR3 loop reads CASRASGSSNIQYF. The CDR3 bases are TGTGCCAGCCGGGCTAGCGGTTCCTCGAACATTCAGTACTTC.

The DNA of the CDR3 is TGCGCCAGCAGCTTGGTAGGGGACAGTCAGCCCCAGCATTTT. Protein product: CASSLVGDSQPQHF. V and J are TRBV5-1 and TRBJ1-5; 7 bases agree with TRBD1. The CDR3 has 14 amino acids. The germline gives CDR1 SGHRS, CDR2 YFSETQ. V lost 0 bases and J lost 6; bases outside the gene matches: 3.

The rearrangement joins TRBV28 to TRBJ2-3, with 8 bases fitting TRBD1. J was trimmed by 2 bases and V by 6 bases; bases with no gene match: 7. Germline V gene data show CDR1 as MDHEN and CDR2 as SYDVKM. The CDR3 loop spans 15 amino acids. CDR3 protein: CASRESGQVTDTQYF. In DNA form, the CDR3 reads TGTGCCAGCAGAGAGTCGGGACAGGTCACAGATACGCAGTATTTT. Drawing the rest from reference TRBV28 and TRBJ2-3, the complete variable domain is DVKVTQSSRYLVKRTGEKVFLECVQDMDHENMFWYRQDPGLGLRLIYFSYDVKMKEKGDIPEGYSVSREKKERFSLILESASTNQTSMYLCASRESGQVTDTQYFGPGTRLTVL.

The rearrangement uses TRBV4-1 and TRBJ2-7, with D perhaps TRBD2 (6 bases). CDR1 and CDR2 from the germline V gene are MGHRA and YSYEKL. The CDR3 is 14 amino acids. The ends were cut back, 0 bases at V and 3 bases at J, with 9 bases in the middle. CDR3 coding DNA: TGCGCCAGCAGCCAAGAGGGGGGAAGCTACGAGCAGTACTTC. It yields the protein CASSQEGGSYEQYF.

The chain recombines TRBV9 with TRBJ2-7; D might be TRBD2 (6 bases). Germline CDR1 reads SGDLS; CDR2 reads YYNGEE. V was shortened by 0 bases and J by 3 bases, with 10 bases between the two germline ends. The CDR3 runs to 14 residues. CDR3 nucleotide sequence: TGTGCCAGCAGCGTAGCGGCGGGGTACTACGAGCAGTACTTC. This codes for CASSVAAGYYEQYF.